The rows below give T cell receptor beta chains drawn from one sample of a study of OX40 agonist ivuxolimab in advanced cancers. Some clones are missing from TCRdb's copy, which holds only in-frame ones; the method was immunoSEQ multiplex PCR. Here the sample spans under 85,000 clones, 94% being singletons. Sequenced material: CD4+ or CD8+ T cells sorted from blood, taken in a trial of the OX40 agonist ivuxolimab. These receptors originate from an adult with an advanced solid tumor such as melanoma, head and neck, liver or kidney cancer. The CDR3 runs from the conserved cysteine through the conserved F or W. D genes are given only for firm matches. Not all rows give a size; the values are once, few, many and, for expanded clones, a class.

cdr3_nt: TGCGCCAGCAGTCAATCGAGGAGGACGAACAATGAGCAGTTCTTC; cdr3_aa: CASSQSRRTNNEQFF; j_call: TRBJ2-1; clone_size: few; v_call: TRBV23-1; d_call: -
cdr3_nt: TGTGCCAGCAGTGAAATATGGATAGGGGGCGAGGGGAGGTTATATGGCTACACCTTC; cdr3_aa: CASSEIWIGGEGRLYGYTF; j_call: TRBJ1-2; clone_size: -; v_call: TRBV6-1; d_call: TRBD1
cdr3_nt: TGTGCCAGCAGCTTGGGCGGGGGGGGCGAGCAGTACTTC; cdr3_aa: CASSLGGGGEQYF; j_call: TRBJ2-7; clone_size: once; v_call: TRBV5-6; d_call: TRBD2
cdr3_nt: TGTGCCAGCAGTTACGGGGGGAGAGGGGGCTACACCTTC; cdr3_aa: CASSYGGRGGYTF; j_call: TRBJ1-2; clone_size: -; v_call: TRBV6-6; d_call: -
cdr3_nt: TGTGCCAGCAGCGTAGAAGACGACGCAGCCTACGAGCAGTACTTC; cdr3_aa: CASSVEDDAAYEQYF; j_call: TRBJ2-7; clone_size: -; v_call: TRBV9; d_call: -
cdr3_nt: TGTGCCAGCAGCGTAGGGCAGGGGGCTGCAGATACGCAGTATTTT; cdr3_aa: CASSVGQGAADTQYF; j_call: TRBJ2-3; clone_size: -; v_call: TRBV9; d_call: TRBD1
cdr3_nt: TGTGCCAGCTTCTCAGGGAACCCCTCCTACGAGCAGTACTTC; cdr3_aa: CASFSGNPSYEQYF; j_call: TRBJ2-7; clone_size: -; v_call: TRBV5-6; d_call: -
cdr3_nt: TGTGCCAGCAGCAATACTAGCGGGAGGCCCAACACCGGGGAGCTGTTTTTT; cdr3_aa: CASSNTSGRPNTGELFF; j_call: TRBJ2-2; clone_size: -; v_call: TRBV7-8; d_call: TRBD2
cdr3_nt: TGTGCCAGCAGCTATCAGCGAGGGAACACTGAAGCTTTCTTT; cdr3_aa: CASSYQRGNTEAFF; j_call: TRBJ1-1; clone_size: -; v_call: TRBV11-2; d_call: -
cdr3_nt: TGTGCCAGCAGGGTGGGACCCCAGGTACGGGAGCAGTACTTC; cdr3_aa: CASRVGPQVREQYF; j_call: TRBJ2-7; clone_size: few; v_call: TRBV6-1; d_call: -
cdr3_nt: TGTGCCAGCAGCTTAATCACGCGGGCGCCCTACAATGAGCAGTTCTTC; cdr3_aa: CASSLITRAPYNEQFF; j_call: TRBJ2-1; clone_size: -; v_call: TRBV11-2; d_call: -
cdr3_nt: TGCGCCAGCAGCGCCAGACAGGAGGGAAACTATGGCTACACCTTC; cdr3_aa: CASSARQEGNYGYTF; j_call: TRBJ1-2; clone_size: -; v_call: TRBV5-1; d_call: -
cdr3_nt: TGTGCCAGCAGTTCCATCACTAGCGGAGAAATCACAGATACGCAGTATTTT; cdr3_aa: CASSSITSGEITDTQYF; j_call: TRBJ2-3; clone_size: -; v_call: TRBV27; d_call: TRBD2
cdr3_nt: TGTGCCAGCAGCGTAGGAGGGACTAGCGGCTACGAGCAGTACTTC; cdr3_aa: CASSVGGTSGYEQYF; j_call: TRBJ2-7; clone_size: -; v_call: TRBV9; d_call: TRBD2
cdr3_nt: TGCGCCAGCAGCCAAGGGGGTTCCTTAACGGGTTCACCCCTCCACTTT; cdr3_aa: CASSQGGSLTGSPLHF; j_call: TRBJ1-6; clone_size: once; v_call: TRBV4-1; d_call: -
cdr3_nt: TGTGCCAGCAGCTTACACAGGGGCAATCAGCCCCAGCATTTT; cdr3_aa: CASSLHRGNQPQHF; j_call: TRBJ1-5; clone_size: -; v_call: TRBV7-2; d_call: -
cdr3_nt: TGCGCCAGCAGACCGGGACTAGCGGGGAACACCGGGGAGCTGTTTTTT; cdr3_aa: CASRPGLAGNTGELFF; j_call: TRBJ2-2; clone_size: -; v_call: TRBV5-1; d_call: TRBD2
cdr3_nt: TGCGCCAGCAGCTTGGAGGACAGGGGGATAACCGGGGAGCTGTTTTTT; cdr3_aa: CASSLEDRGITGELFF; j_call: TRBJ2-2; clone_size: -; v_call: TRBV5-1; d_call: TRBD1
cdr3_nt: TGTGCTAGTGGCCCCGGGAGTACAACAGATACGCAGTATTTT; cdr3_aa: CASGPGSTTDTQYF; j_call: TRBJ2-3; clone_size: -; v_call: TRBV12-5; d_call: -
cdr3_nt: TGTGCCAGCAGCGGAGAAAGGACTAAGGTTTGGGGCGAGCAGTACTTC; cdr3_aa: CASSGERTKVWGEQYF; j_call: TRBJ2-7; clone_size: -; v_call: TRBV7-2; d_call: -
cdr3_nt: TGTGCCACCAGCGACAGGGGGCTCGGTAACATTCAGTACTTC; cdr3_aa: CATSDRGLGNIQYF; j_call: TRBJ2-4; clone_size: -; v_call: TRBV15; d_call: TRBD1
cdr3_nt: TGTGCCAGCAGCCAGCCCCCCGGGACAGGGACTTGGAATGAGCAGTTCTTC; cdr3_aa: CASSQPPGTGTWNEQFF; j_call: TRBJ2-1; clone_size: once; v_call: TRBV14; d_call: TRBD1
cdr3_nt: TGTGCCAGCCGGACAGGGGGTAGCAATCAGCCCCAGCATTTT; cdr3_aa: CASRTGGSNQPQHF; j_call: TRBJ1-5; clone_size: -; v_call: TRBV27; d_call: TRBD1
cdr3_nt: TGTGCCAGCAGCCAAGGGTTAGCGGGAGGGCCATATACGCAGTATTTT; cdr3_aa: CASSQGLAGGPYTQYF; j_call: TRBJ2-3; clone_size: -; v_call: TRBV4-2; d_call: TRBD2
cdr3_nt: TGTGCCAGCAGCGTAGATCAGGGGGCAGGCCTTTACGAGCAGTACTTC; cdr3_aa: CASSVDQGAGLYEQYF; j_call: TRBJ2-7; clone_size: few; v_call: TRBV9; d_call: TRBD1
cdr3_nt: TGTGCCAGCAGCTTGGCCTCGAGGGTTCACGAGCAGTACTTC; cdr3_aa: CASSLASRVHEQYF; j_call: TRBJ2-7; clone_size: once; v_call: TRBV5-6; d_call: -
cdr3_nt: TGTGCCAGCAGCTTAGAGCGGGAGACATTCAATGAGCAGTTCTTC; cdr3_aa: CASSLERETFNEQFF; j_call: TRBJ2-1; clone_size: -; v_call: TRBV11-2; d_call: TRBD2
cdr3_nt: TGTGCCAGCAGCTTATCGTCCTTCTATGGCTACACCTTC; cdr3_aa: CASSLSSFYGYTF; j_call: TRBJ1-2; clone_size: few; v_call: TRBV11-3; d_call: -
cdr3_nt: TGCGCCAGCATCCACTCTTCCTACAATGAGCAGTTCTTC; cdr3_aa: CASIHSSYNEQFF; j_call: TRBJ2-1; clone_size: -; v_call: TRBV10-2; d_call: -
cdr3_nt: TGCGCCAGCAGCCGAATTGAGGGACAGGGGTACAATGAGCAGTTCTTC; cdr3_aa: CASSRIEGQGYNEQFF; j_call: TRBJ2-1; clone_size: -; v_call: TRBV4-3; d_call: TRBD1
cdr3_nt: TGTGCCAGCGCCTTCGCACACACAGATACGCAGTATTTT; cdr3_aa: CASAFAHTDTQYF; j_call: TRBJ2-3; clone_size: -; v_call: TRBV27; d_call: -
cdr3_nt: TGTGCCAGCAGTTTGGGGGGTTCCTACGAGCAGTACTTC; cdr3_aa: CASSLGGSYEQYF; j_call: TRBJ2-7; clone_size: -; v_call: TRBV27; d_call: -
cdr3_nt: TGTGCCAGCAGCTTGGCCGGAGGGTGGGGGACAGATACGCAGTATTTT; cdr3_aa: CASSLAGGWGTDTQYF; j_call: TRBJ2-3; clone_size: -; v_call: TRBV5-6; d_call: -
cdr3_nt: TGTGCCAGCAGTTTATCCCCGTGGCTAGCGGAGTACGAGCAGTACTTC; cdr3_aa: CASSLSPWLAEYEQYF; j_call: TRBJ2-7; clone_size: -; v_call: TRBV27; d_call: TRBD2
cdr3_nt: TGCAGCGTCGGTCCCGGGACAGGGAGCGGCGGCTACACCTTC; cdr3_aa: CSVGPGTGSGGYTF; j_call: TRBJ1-2; clone_size: -; v_call: TRBV29-1; d_call: TRBD1
cdr3_nt: TGTGCCAGCAGTTCCAGTTGGTCCGAGCAGTACTTC; cdr3_aa: CASSSSWSEQYF; j_call: TRBJ2-7; clone_size: once; v_call: TRBV28; d_call: -
cdr3_nt: TGTGCCGGAATACTAGAACAGGGGTCCCGCACAGATACGCAGTATTTT; cdr3_aa: CAGILEQGSRTDTQYF; j_call: TRBJ2-3; clone_size: -; v_call: TRBV2; d_call: TRBD1
cdr3_nt: TGTGCCAGCAGCCCGGGACTATTCACAGATACGCAGTATTTT; cdr3_aa: CASSPGLFTDTQYF; j_call: TRBJ2-3; clone_size: once; v_call: TRBV28; d_call: TRBD2
cdr3_nt: TGTGCCAGCAGCTTGGGACAGGGGGCAATCGGGGAGCTGTTTTTT; cdr3_aa: CASSLGQGAIGELFF; j_call: TRBJ2-2; clone_size: -; v_call: TRBV5-4; d_call: TRBD1
cdr3_nt: TGTGCCAGCAGTTACTCCGACAGGGGGTTCGGTTCTGAAGCTTTCTTT; cdr3_aa: CASSYSDRGFGSEAFF; j_call: TRBJ1-1; clone_size: -; v_call: TRBV6-6; d_call: TRBD1
cdr3_nt: TGTGCCAGTAGTATTTGGATTTTACAGGGGGGAAACGGCTACACCTTC; cdr3_aa: CASSIWILQGGNGYTF; j_call: TRBJ1-2; clone_size: -; v_call: TRBV19; d_call: TRBD1
cdr3_nt: TGTGCCAGCAGCTCGGGGACAGGGGGCGCTTGGCTTAATGAAAAACTGTTTTTT; cdr3_aa: CASSSGTGGAWLNEKLFF; j_call: TRBJ1-4; clone_size: -; v_call: TRBV7-9; d_call: TRBD1
cdr3_nt: TGTGCCAGCAGCTCTCGGGGGGACGGGAATATTGACCAGTACTTC; cdr3_aa: CASSSRGDGNIDQYF; j_call: TRBJ2-5; clone_size: -; v_call: TRBV7-9; d_call: TRBD2
cdr3_nt: TGTGCCAGCAGCCGTCGGGACAGCTCATCTGGAAACACCATATATTTT; cdr3_aa: CASSRRDSSSGNTIYF; j_call: TRBJ1-3; clone_size: -; v_call: TRBV13; d_call: TRBD1
cdr3_nt: TGTGCCAGCAGCGACACTAGCCTAGTAGCCAAAAACATTCAGTACTTC; cdr3_aa: CASSDTSLVAKNIQYF; j_call: TRBJ2-4; clone_size: -; v_call: TRBV13; d_call: -
cdr3_nt: TGTGCCAGCAGCCCGACTAGCGGGGGGGAGTACGAGCAGTACTTC; cdr3_aa: CASSPTSGGEYEQYF; j_call: TRBJ2-7; clone_size: -; v_call: TRBV11-2; d_call: TRBD2
cdr3_nt: TGTGCCAGCAGCTCTTACTACACCGGGGAGCTGTTTTTT; cdr3_aa: CASSSYYTGELFF; j_call: TRBJ2-2; clone_size: -; v_call: TRBV7-9; d_call: -
cdr3_nt: TGTGCCAGCAGTCAGGGATCGGAGACCCAGTACTTC; cdr3_aa: CASSQGSETQYF; j_call: TRBJ2-5; clone_size: -; v_call: TRBV7-9; d_call: -
cdr3_nt: TGTGCCAGCAGCTCATGGGGGGTTGAGACTGAAGCTTTCTTT; cdr3_aa: CASSSWGVETEAFF; j_call: TRBJ1-1; clone_size: -; v_call: TRBV11-2; d_call: -
cdr3_nt: TGTGCCAGCAGCTGGCGGACTAGCGGGAACACAGATACGCAGTATTTT; cdr3_aa: CASSWRTSGNTDTQYF; j_call: TRBJ2-3; clone_size: -; v_call: TRBV7-2; d_call: TRBD2
cdr3_nt: TGTGCCAGCAGTTTGAGTGGCGGGACGGGAGGTGAGCAGTTCTTC; cdr3_aa: CASSLSGGTGGEQFF; j_call: TRBJ2-1; clone_size: -; v_call: TRBV27; d_call: TRBD2